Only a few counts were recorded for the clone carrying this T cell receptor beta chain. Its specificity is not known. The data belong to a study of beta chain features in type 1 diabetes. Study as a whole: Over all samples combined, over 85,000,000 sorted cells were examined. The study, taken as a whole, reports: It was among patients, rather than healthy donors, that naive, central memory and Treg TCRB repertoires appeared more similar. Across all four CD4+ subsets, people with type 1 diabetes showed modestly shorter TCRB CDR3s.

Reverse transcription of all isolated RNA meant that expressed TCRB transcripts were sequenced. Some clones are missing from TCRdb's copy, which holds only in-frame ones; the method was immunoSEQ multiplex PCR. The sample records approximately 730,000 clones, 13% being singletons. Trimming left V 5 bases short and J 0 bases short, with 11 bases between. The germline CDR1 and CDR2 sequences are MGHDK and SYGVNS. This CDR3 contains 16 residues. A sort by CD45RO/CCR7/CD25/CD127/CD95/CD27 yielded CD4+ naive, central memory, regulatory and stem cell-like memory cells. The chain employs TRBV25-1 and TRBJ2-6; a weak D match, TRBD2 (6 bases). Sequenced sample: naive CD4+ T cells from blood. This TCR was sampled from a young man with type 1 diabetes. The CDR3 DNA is TGTGCCAGCAGTCGAAGGGACTTCTCTGGGGCCAACGTCCTGACTTTC. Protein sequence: CASSRRDFSGANVLTF.